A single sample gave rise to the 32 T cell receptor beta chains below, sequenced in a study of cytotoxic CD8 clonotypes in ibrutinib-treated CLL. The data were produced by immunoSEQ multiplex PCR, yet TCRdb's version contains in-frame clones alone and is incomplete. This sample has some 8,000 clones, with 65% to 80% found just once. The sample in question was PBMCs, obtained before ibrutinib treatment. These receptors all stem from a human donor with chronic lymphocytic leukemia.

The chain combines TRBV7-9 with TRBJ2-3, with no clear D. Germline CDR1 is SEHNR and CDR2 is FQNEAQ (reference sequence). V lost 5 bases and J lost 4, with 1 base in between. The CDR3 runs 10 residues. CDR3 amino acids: CASSADTQYF. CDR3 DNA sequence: TGTGCCAGCAGCGCAGATACGCAGTATTTT.

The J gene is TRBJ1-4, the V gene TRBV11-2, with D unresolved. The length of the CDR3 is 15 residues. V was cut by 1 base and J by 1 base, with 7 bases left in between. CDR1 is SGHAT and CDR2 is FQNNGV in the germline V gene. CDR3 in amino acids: CASSLGAGTNEKLFF. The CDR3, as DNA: TGTGCCAGCAGCTTAGGGGCTGGAACTAATGAAAAACTGTTTTTT. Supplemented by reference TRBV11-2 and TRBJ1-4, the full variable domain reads EAGVAQSPRYKIIEKRQSVAFWCNPISGHATLYWYQQILGQGPKLLIQFQNNGVVDDSQLPKDRFSAERLKGVDSTLKIQPAKLEDSAVYLCASSLGAGTNEKLFFGSGTQLSVL.

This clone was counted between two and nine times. The CDR3 nucleotides are TGTGCCAGCTCACTCGACCAGGGGTCGAATACCCTCCACTTT. Protein product: CASSLDQGSNTLHF. This chain uses TRBV18 with TRBJ1-6; TRBD1 might be the D (6 bases). The CDR3 is 14 amino acids. The germline V gene has CDR1 KGHSH and CDR2 LQKENI. The V gene lost 4 bases and the J gene lost 14 bases, with 18 bases spanning the gap.

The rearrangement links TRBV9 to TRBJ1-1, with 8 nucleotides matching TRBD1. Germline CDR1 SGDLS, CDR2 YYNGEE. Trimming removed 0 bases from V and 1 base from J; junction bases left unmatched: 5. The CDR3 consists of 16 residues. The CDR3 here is CASSVEGGTGNTEAFF. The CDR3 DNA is TGTGCCAGCAGCGTAGAAGGGGGGACAGGGAACACTGAAGCTTTCTTT.

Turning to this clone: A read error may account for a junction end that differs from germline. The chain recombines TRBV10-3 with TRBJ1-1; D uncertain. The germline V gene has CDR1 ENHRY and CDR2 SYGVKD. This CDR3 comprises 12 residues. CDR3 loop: CAISVQDTEAFF. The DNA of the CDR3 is TGTGCCATTAGTGTGCAGGACACTGAAGCTTTCTTT.

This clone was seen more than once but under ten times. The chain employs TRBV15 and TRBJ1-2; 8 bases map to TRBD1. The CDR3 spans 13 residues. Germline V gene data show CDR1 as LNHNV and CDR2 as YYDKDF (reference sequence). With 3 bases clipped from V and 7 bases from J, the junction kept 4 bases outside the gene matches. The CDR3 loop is CATSSRTGSGYTF. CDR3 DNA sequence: TGTGCCACCAGCAGTCGGACAGGGTCTGGCTACACCTTC.

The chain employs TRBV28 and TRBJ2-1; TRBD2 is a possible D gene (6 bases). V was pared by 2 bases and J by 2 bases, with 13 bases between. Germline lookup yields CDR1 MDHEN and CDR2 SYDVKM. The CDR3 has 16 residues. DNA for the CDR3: TGTGCCAGCAGTTTAAGTCTCGGAGGGACCTACAATGAGCAGTTCTTC. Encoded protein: CASSLSLGGTYNEQFF. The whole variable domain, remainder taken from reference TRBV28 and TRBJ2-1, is DVKVTQSSRYLVKRTGEKVFLECVQDMDHENMFWYRQDPGLGLRLIYFSYDVKMKEKGDIPEGYSVSREKKERFSLILESASTNQTSMYLCASSLSLGGTYNEQFFGPGTRLTVL.

CDR3 amino acids: CASSPTGATQYF. The CDR3 nucleotides are TGCGCCAGCAGCCCGACAGGGGCTACGCAGTATTTT. V is TRBV4-1 and J is TRBJ2-3; 8 positions match TRBD1. CDR1 and CDR2 (germline): MGHRA, YSYEKL. V was pared by 4 bases and J by 8 bases, with 2 bases of the junction left unmatched. The length of the CDR3 is 12 residues.

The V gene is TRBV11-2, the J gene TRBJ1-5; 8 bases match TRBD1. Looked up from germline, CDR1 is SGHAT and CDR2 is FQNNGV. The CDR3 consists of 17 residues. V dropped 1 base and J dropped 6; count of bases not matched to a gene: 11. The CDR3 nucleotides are TGTGCCAGCAGCTTAGCTGGCCAGGGGGCGCGGGGTCAGCCCCAGCATTTT. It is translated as CASSLAGQGARGQPQHF.

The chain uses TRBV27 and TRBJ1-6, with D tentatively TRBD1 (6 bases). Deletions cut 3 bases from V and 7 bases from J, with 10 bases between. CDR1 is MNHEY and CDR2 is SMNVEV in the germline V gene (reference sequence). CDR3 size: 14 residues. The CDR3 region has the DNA TGTGCCAGCAGTTTGACAGGCCCGAATTCACCCCTCCACTTT. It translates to CASSLTGPNSPLHF.

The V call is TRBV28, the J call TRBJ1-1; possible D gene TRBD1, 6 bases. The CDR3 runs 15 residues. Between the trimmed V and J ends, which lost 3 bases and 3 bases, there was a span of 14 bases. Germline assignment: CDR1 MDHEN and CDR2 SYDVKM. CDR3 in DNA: TGTGCCAGCAGTTTGGCAGGACAGTATTACACTGAAGCTTTCTTT. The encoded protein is CASSLAGQYYTEAFF.

CDR3 sequence (DNA): TGTGCCAGCAGCCTGGGGGGAAATAATTCACCCCTCCACTTT. This gives the protein CASSLGGNNSPLHF. The chain has TRBV5-4 and TRBJ1-6; tentative D call: TRBD1 (5 bases). From germline, CDR1 is SGHNT and CDR2 YYREEE (reference sequence). The V and J ends lost 4 bases and 5 bases respectively, with 10 bases between them. This CDR3 is built from 14 residues. Full variable domain (outside the CDR3, taken from reference TRBV5-4 and TRBJ1-6): ETGVTQSPTHLIKTRGQQVTLRCSSQSGHNTVSWYQQALGQGPQFIFQYYREEENGRGNFPPRFSGLQFPNYSSELNVNALELDDSALYLCASSLGGNNSPLHFGNGTRLTVT.

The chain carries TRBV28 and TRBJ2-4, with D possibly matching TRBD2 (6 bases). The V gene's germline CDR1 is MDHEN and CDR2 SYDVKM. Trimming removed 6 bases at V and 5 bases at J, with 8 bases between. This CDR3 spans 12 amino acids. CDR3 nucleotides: TGTGCCAGCAGGGTAGCGGAAAACATTCAGTACTTC. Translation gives CASRVAENIQYF.

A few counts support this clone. The CDR3 sequence is CASSPLIAGRYYGYTF. DNA of the CDR3: TGTGCCAGCAGCCCCCTGATCGCAGGGCGGTACTATGGCTACACCTTC. J is TRBJ1-2 and V is TRBV11-2; a possible D gene is TRBD1 (5 bases). V was clipped by 5 bases and J by 3 bases, with 19 bases between them. The CDR3 runs 16 residues. From germline, CDR1 is SGHAT and CDR2 FQNNGV.

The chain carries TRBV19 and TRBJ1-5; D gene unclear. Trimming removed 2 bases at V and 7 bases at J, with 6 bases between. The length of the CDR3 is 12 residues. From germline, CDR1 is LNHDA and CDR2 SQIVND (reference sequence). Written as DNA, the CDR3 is TGTGCCAGTAGTATAACCTACCAGCCCCAGCATTTT. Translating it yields CASSITYQPQHF.

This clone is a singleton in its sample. CDR3 amino acids: CASSSNGRGNQPQHF. The CDR3 coding sequence is TGTGCCAGCAGTTCGAATGGCCGGGGCAATCAGCCCCAGCATTTT. The chain is built from TRBV28 and TRBJ1-5, with unresolved D. Trimming removed 4 bases from V and 2 bases from J, with 12 bases in between. CDR1 and CDR2 (germline): MDHEN, SYDVKM. This CDR3 comprises 15 residues. Variable domain in full (rest from reference TRBV28 and TRBJ1-5): DVKVTQSSRYLVKRTGEKVFLECVQDMDHENMFWYRQDPGLGLRLIYFSYDVKMKEKGDIPEGYSVSREKKERFSLILESASTNQTSMYLCASSSNGRGNQPQHFGDGTRLSIL.

Here the CDR3 DNA reads TGTGCCAGCAGTTTATGGCTGGGACTAGCGGAAACAGATACGCAGTATTTT. Amino acids: CASSLWLGLAETDTQYF. The chain carries TRBV27 and TRBJ2-3; 11 bases line up with TRBD2. The CDR3 loop spans 17 amino acids. Germline-derived CDR1 and CDR2 are MNHEY and SMNVEV (reference sequence). V trimming: 1 base; J trimming: 3 bases; junction bases outside the gene matches: 6.

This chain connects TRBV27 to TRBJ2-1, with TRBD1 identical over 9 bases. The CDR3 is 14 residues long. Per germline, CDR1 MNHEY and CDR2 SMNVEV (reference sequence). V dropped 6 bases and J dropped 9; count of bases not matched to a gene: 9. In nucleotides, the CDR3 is TGTGCCAGCAGCTCCCCGGGACAGGGCAGTGAGCAGTTCTTC. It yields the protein CASSSPGQGSEQFF.

CDR3 sequence: CASSTLGDWNEQYF. CDR3 DNA sequence: TGTGCCAGTAGTACGCTGGGGGATTGGAACGAGCAGTACTTC. The rearrangement uses TRBV19 and TRBJ2-7; D is tentatively TRBD1 or TRBD2 (5 bases each). The V and J ends lost 4 bases and 5 bases respectively, with 15 bases between them. Germline assignment: CDR1 LNHDA and CDR2 SQIVND (reference sequence). The CDR3 totals 14 residues.

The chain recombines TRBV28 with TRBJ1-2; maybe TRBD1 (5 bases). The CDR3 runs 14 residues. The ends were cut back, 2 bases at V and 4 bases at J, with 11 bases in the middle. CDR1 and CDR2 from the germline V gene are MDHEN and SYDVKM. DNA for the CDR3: TGTGCCAGCAGTTTAGGGGGTATTGGCTATGGCTACACCTTC. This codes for CASSLGGIGYGYTF.

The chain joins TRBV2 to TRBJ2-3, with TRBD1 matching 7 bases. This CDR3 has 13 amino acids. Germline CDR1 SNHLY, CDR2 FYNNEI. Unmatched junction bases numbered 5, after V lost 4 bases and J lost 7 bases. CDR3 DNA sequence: TGTGCCAGCAGTGTCTCGGACAGGCATACGCAGTATTTT. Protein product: CASSVSDRHTQYF.

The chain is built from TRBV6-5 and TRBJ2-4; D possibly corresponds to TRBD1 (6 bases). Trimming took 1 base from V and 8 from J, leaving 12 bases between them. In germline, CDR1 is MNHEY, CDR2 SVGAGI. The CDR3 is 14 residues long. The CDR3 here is CASSYFSGAHIQYF. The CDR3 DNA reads TGTGCCAGCAGTTACTTTTCAGGGGCACACATTCAGTACTTC.

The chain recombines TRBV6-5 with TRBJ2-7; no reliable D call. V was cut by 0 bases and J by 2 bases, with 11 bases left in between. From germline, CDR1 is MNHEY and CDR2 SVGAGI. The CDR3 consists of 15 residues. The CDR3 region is CASSYSGAGAYEQYF. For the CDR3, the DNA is TGTGCCAGCAGTTACTCGGGCGCTGGAGCCTACGAGCAGTACTTC.

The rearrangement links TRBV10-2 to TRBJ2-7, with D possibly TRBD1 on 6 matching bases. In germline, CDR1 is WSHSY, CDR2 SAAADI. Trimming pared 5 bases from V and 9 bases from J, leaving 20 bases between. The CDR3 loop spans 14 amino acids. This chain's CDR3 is CASSPGAGVGPQYF. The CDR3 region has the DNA TGCGCCAGCAGTCCTGGGGCAGGGGTGGGGCCGCAGTACTTC.

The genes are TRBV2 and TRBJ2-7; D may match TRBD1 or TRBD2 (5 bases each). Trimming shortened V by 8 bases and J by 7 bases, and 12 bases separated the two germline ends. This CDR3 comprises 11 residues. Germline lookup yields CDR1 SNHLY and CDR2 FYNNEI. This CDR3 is CASEGTGEQYF. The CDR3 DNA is TGTGCCAGCGAGGGGACGGGGGAGCAGTACTTC.

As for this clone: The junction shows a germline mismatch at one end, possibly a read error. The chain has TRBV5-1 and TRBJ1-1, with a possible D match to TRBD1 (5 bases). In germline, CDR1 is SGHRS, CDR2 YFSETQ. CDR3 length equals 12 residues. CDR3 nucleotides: TGCGCCAGCAGCTTGTCCGGGGGAGAAACGTCCTTT. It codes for CASSLSGGETSF.

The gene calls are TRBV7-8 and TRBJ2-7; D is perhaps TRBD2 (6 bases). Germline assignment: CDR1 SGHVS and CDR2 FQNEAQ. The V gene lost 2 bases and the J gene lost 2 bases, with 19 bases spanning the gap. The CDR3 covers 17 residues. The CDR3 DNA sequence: TGTGCCAGCAGCTTAAGGTCGGGAGATCTTACCCCCTACGAGCAGTACTTC. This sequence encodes CASSLRSGDLTPYEQYF.

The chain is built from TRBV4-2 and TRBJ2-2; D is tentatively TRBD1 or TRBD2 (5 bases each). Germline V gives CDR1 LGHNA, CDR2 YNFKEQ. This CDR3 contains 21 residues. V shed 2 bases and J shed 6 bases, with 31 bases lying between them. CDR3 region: CASSQWARGKVLGSRAGELFF. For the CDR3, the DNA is TGTGCCAGCAGCCAATGGGCAAGGGGCAAGGTCTTGGGGTCGAGGGCCGGGGAGCTGTTTTTT.

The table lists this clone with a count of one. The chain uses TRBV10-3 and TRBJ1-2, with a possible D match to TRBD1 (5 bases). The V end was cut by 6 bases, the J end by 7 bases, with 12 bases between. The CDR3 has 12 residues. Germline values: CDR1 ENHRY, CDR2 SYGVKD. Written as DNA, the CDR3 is TGTGCCATCAGGATTCAGGGTGCTGGCTACACCTTC. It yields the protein CAIRIQGAGYTF.

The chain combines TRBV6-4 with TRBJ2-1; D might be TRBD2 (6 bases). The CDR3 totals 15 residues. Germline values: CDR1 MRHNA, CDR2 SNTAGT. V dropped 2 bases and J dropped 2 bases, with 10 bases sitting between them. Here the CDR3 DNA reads TGTGCCAGCAGTGACATGGGGGAGGCCTACAATGAGCAGTTCTTC. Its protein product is CASSDMGEAYNEQFF.

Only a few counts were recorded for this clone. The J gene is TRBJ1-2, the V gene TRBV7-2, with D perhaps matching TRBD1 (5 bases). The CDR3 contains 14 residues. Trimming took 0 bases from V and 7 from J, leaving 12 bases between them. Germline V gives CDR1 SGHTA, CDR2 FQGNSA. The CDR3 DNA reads TGTGCCAGCAGCTTAGCGGCAGGGTCGGGTGGCTACACCTTC. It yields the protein CASSLAAGSGGYTF.

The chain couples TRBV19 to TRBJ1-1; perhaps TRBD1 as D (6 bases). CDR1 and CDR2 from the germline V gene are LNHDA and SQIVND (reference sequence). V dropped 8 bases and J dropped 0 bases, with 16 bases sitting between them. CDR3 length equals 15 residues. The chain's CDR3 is CASLKGGRLNTEAFF. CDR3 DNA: TGTGCCAGTTTGAAGGGGGGCAGATTGAACACTGAAGCTTTCTTT.